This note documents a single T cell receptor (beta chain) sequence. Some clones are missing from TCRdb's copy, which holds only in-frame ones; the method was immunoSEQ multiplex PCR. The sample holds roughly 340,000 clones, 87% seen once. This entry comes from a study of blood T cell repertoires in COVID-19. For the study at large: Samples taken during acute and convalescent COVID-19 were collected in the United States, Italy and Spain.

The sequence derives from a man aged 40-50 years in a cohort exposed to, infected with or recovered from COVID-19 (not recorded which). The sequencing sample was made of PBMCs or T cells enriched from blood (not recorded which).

The CDR3: CASSLDPANYGYTF. The CDR3 nucleotides read TGTGCCAGCAGCCTAGATCCAGCCAACTATGGCTACACCTTC. The chain employs TRBV5-4 and TRBJ1-2; no clear D gene. The V gene lost 4 bases and the J gene lost 2 bases, with 12 bases spanning the gap. Germline V gene sequence: CDR1 SGHNT, CDR2 YYREEE (reference sequence). The CDR3 has 14 residues.